Each of the 29 T cell receptor beta chains below was sequenced from the same sample in a study of shared clonotypes between healthy human individuals. TCRdb's table, derived via immunoSEQ multiplex PCR, lists solely in-frame clones and lacks some. The sample has around 1.1 million clones; roughly 77% are singletons. The sample consisted of memory CD4+ T cells from PBMCs. The sample's subset: CD45RA-negative fraction. The receptors stem from a man aged 18 to 29 in good health. Some clones in this sample may be carry-over from other donors' samples.

The rearrangement joins TRBV19 to TRBJ1-5; D is possibly TRBD1 (5 bases). This CDR3 is built from 14 residues. Trimming stripped 6 bases from V and 4 bases from J, with 13 bases between. Per germline, CDR1 LNHDA and CDR2 SQIVND (reference sequence). The CDR3 region is CASRGTLRNQPQHF. The CDR3 DNA is TGTGCCAGTAGGGGGACTCTGAGGAATCAGCCCCAGCATTTT.

The chain links TRBV7-3 to TRBJ1-1; 8 positions agree with TRBD1. Germline trimming cut 5 bases from V and 6 bases from J; bases unmatched to any gene: 5. The CDR3 runs to 13 residues. CDR1 SGHTA and CDR2 FQGTGA come from the germline V gene. The CDR3 nucleotides read TGTGCCAGCAGCCACAGGGGGGCGGCTGAAGCTTTCTTT. The encoded protein is CASSHRGAAEAFF.

The gene calls are TRBV4-3 and TRBJ2-1; D unresolved. V was pared by 0 bases and J by 5 bases, with 11 bases between. Germline values: CDR1 LGHNA, CDR2 YSLEER. The CDR3 has 15 residues. Here the CDR3 DNA reads TGCGCCAGCAGCCAAGAGTTCGGACGAAACAATGAGCAGTTCTTC. It codes for CASSQEFGRNNEQFF.

This chain connects TRBV28 to TRBJ2-1; 8 bases match TRBD2. In germline, CDR1 is MDHEN, CDR2 SYDVKM. With V trimmed by 5 bases and J by 3 bases, 12 bases remained unmatched. The CDR3 runs 17 residues. CDR3 loop: CASSRPWQREFYNEQFF. The CDR3 nucleotides read TGTGCCAGCAGTCGCCCCTGGCAGCGGGAGTTCTACAATGAGCAGTTCTTC.

The genes are TRBV28 and TRBJ1-2; TRBD1 matches 8 bases. The CDR3 has 17 amino acids. With 1 base clipped from V and 7 bases from J, the junction kept 14 bases outside the gene matches. Germline V lookup: CDR1 MDHEN, CDR2 SYDVKM. The CDR3 protein is CASSLFAAGGAGGGYTF. The CDR3 DNA reads TGTGCCAGCAGTTTATTCGCCGCAGGGGGCGCGGGAGGTGGCTACACCTTC.

The chain combines TRBV29-1 with TRBJ2-7; 8 bases line up with TRBD2. This CDR3 region has 14 residues. Trimming at V came to 6 bases and at J to 3 bases, leaving 10 bases not matched to a gene. Germline lookup yields CDR1 SQVTM and CDR2 ANQGSEA. The chain's CDR3 is CSVAGESNIYEQYF. CDR3 DNA: TGCAGCGTAGCGGGGGAATCGAACATCTACGAGCAGTACTTC.

The V gene is TRBV2, the J gene TRBJ1-5, with D possibly matching TRBD1 (6 bases). With 3 bases removed from V and 1 base from J, the gap between germline ends came to 7 bases. Germline-derived CDR1 and CDR2 are SNHLY and FYNNEI. The CDR3 runs 14 residues. CDR3 nucleotide sequence: TGTGCCAGCAGTGAGGGGACAAGCAATCAGCCCCAGCATTTT. As protein: CASSEGTSNQPQHF.

The chain links TRBV5-1 to TRBJ2-2; D is undetermined. V lost 2 bases and J 1 base, leaving 6 bases between the germline ends. This CDR3 contains 14 residues. Germline values: CDR1 SGHRS, CDR2 YFSETQ. CDR3 DNA: TGCGCCAGCAGCTTTGAAGGGAACACCGGGGAGCTGTTTTTT. Translation: CASSFEGNTGELFF.

The rearrangement uses TRBV6-5 and TRBJ1-2; D uncertain. Trimming shortened V by 0 bases and J by 2 bases, and 10 bases separated the two germline ends. The CDR3 contains 15 residues. Germline V lookup: CDR1 MNHEY, CDR2 SVGAGI. The CDR3 region is CASSYSSFPNYGYTF. DNA of the CDR3: TGTGCCAGCAGTTACTCGAGTTTCCCGAACTATGGCTACACCTTC.

The V and J genes are TRBV28 and TRBJ1-5; TRBD1 matches 7 bases. The germline V gene encodes CDR1 MDHEN and CDR2 SYDVKM. CDR3 length equals 14 residues. V shed 10 bases and J 3 bases; nucleotides not matched to a gene: 9. CDR3 bases: TGTGCCACCACCAGGGGGGGTTTCAATCAGCCCCAGCATTTT. It translates to CATTRGGFNQPQHF.

The chain couples TRBV9 to TRBJ2-3, with 9 bases lining up with TRBD2. With 2 bases clipped from V and 2 bases from J, the junction kept 6 bases outside the gene matches. The CDR3 extends over 16 amino acids. In germline, CDR1 is SGDLS, CDR2 YYNGEE. The CDR3 protein is CASSVTGTSYTDTQYF. The CDR3 DNA is TGTGCCAGCAGCGTCACCGGGACTAGCTACACAGATACGCAGTATTTT.

CDR3 sequence (DNA): TGTGCCAGCAGCCAGGGGGAAGCGGGACAGAGGTCCTACAATGAGCAGTTCTTC. Translating gives CASSQGEAGQRSYNEQFF. This rearrangement joins TRBV7-2 to TRBJ2-1, with D tentatively TRBD1 or TRBD2 (7 bases each). The CDR3 extends over 18 amino acids. Trimming stripped 5 bases from V and 1 base from J, with 21 bases between. Germline values: CDR1 SGHTA, CDR2 FQGNSA. Complete variable domain (other parts from reference TRBV7-2 and TRBJ2-1): GAGVSQSPSNKVTEKGKDVELRCDPISGHTALYWYRQSLGQGLEFLIYFQGNSAPDKSGLPSDRFSAERTGGSVSTLTIQRTQQEDSAVYLCASSQGEAGQRSYNEQFFGPGTRLTVL.

The chain uses TRBV19 and TRBJ2-4; D not certain. The CDR3 runs 13 residues. Germline lookup yields CDR1 LNHDA and CDR2 SQIVND (reference sequence). The V end lost 3 bases, the J end lost 7 bases, and 10 bases lay between the germline ends. This CDR3 is CASSMGSLNIQYF. CDR3 nucleotide sequence: TGTGCCAGTAGTATGGGCAGCCTCAACATTCAGTACTTC.

The DNA for the CDR3 is TGTGCCACCAGCCTTAAAGCCGCGGGACAGGGCTACACCATATATTTT. Its translation is CATSLKAAGQGYTIYF. The chain has TRBV15 and TRBJ1-3; the match to TRBD1 covers 9 bases. V gave up 5 bases and J gave up 8 bases; unmatched junction bases: 13. CDR3 length: 16 residues. Germline loops: CDR1 LNHNV, CDR2 YYDKDF (reference sequence).

The rearrangement joins TRBV30 to TRBJ1-2; 7 nucleotides agree with TRBD1. The junction had 6 bases not matched to a gene; V was cut back by 2 bases and J by 6 bases. CDR1 GTSNPN and CDR2 SVGIG come from the germline V gene (reference sequence). This CDR3 is built from 13 residues. This CDR3 is CAWSRTGVNGYTF. The CDR3 region has the DNA TGTGCCTGGAGTCGTACAGGGGTTAATGGCTACACCTTC.

The CDR3 nucleotides are TGTGCCAGCCGAAGAGGGTACCCCTATGGCTACACCTTC. Translated: CASRRGYPYGYTF. The genes are TRBV19 and TRBJ1-2; D remains ambiguous. Trimming took off 9 bases at V and 4 bases at J, with 15 bases between the two ends. The CDR3 covers 13 residues. Per the germline V gene, CDR1 is LNHDA and CDR2 is SQIVND (reference sequence).

The chain couples TRBV10-1 to TRBJ2-2; D call uncertain. This CDR3 is built from 14 residues. Between the trimmed V and J ends, which lost 0 bases and 6 bases, there was a span of 8 bases. The V gene's germline CDR1 is WNHNN and CDR2 SYGVQD (reference sequence). Written as DNA, the CDR3 is TGCGCCAGCAGTGAGTCTCGGGTTTCCGGGGAGCTGTTTTTT. Translation: CASSESRVSGELFF.

This clone was found once. The genes are TRBV28 and TRBJ1-2; the D is unclear. The CDR3 has 12 residues. With 1 base removed from V and 7 bases from J, the gap between germline ends came to 7 bases. The germline gives CDR1 MDHEN, CDR2 SYDVKM. The CDR3 DNA is TGTGCCAGCAGTTTATCGGGTTTTGGCTACACCTTC. Protein sequence: CASSLSGFGYTF.

This clone was recorded once. This chain's CDR3 is CASSESGTGKNEQFF. CDR3 DNA sequence: TGTGCCAGCAGTGAATCCGGGACAGGGAAAAATGAGCAGTTCTTC. The V call is TRBV28, the J call TRBJ2-1; 9 bases fit TRBD1. The CDR3 is made up of 15 amino acids. With V trimmed by 5 bases and J by 7 bases, 9 bases remained unmatched. CDR1 and CDR2 from the germline V gene are MDHEN and SYDVKM.

In DNA form, the CDR3 reads TGTGCCACCTTTCGGTCCATGAACACTGAAGCTTTCTTT. Amino acids: CATFRSMNTEAFF. The chain couples TRBV28 to TRBJ1-1; D gene ambiguous. The CDR3 has 13 amino acids. Trimming shortened V by 10 bases and J by 0 bases, and 12 bases separated the two germline ends. The germline V gene encodes CDR1 MDHEN and CDR2 SYDVKM.

The V and J genes are TRBV28 and TRBJ1-1, with no clear D. The germline V and J ends were trimmed by 6 bases and 7 bases, with 9 bases remaining between them. Germline CDR1 and CDR2: MDHEN and SYDVKM. The CDR3 sequence is 11 residues long. The CDR3 region has the DNA TGTGCCAGCAGCCAATCGAATGAAGCTTTCTTT. Protein: CASSQSNEAFF.

The chain combines TRBV13 with TRBJ2-7; D perhaps matches TRBD1 (6 bases). The V gene lost 3 bases and the J gene lost 2 bases, with 8 bases spanning the gap. The CDR3 runs 13 residues. Germline lookup yields CDR1 PRHDT and CDR2 FYEKMQ (reference sequence). CDR3 sequence: CASSFYRAYEQYF. Here the CDR3 DNA reads TGTGCCAGCAGCTTCTACAGGGCCTACGAGCAGTACTTC.

The rearrangement links TRBV2 to TRBJ1-5, with D hard to call. Germline V gene data show CDR1 as SNHLY and CDR2 as FYNNEI. Trimming removed 6 bases at V and 2 bases at J, with 14 bases between. The CDR3 runs to 15 residues. DNA for the CDR3: TGTGCCAGCAGCCGGACCGGGGTCCGCAATCAGCCCCAGCATTTT. This gives the protein CASSRTGVRNQPQHF.

The chain carries TRBV30 and TRBJ1-2; D is perhaps TRBD1 (5 bases). This CDR3 region has 13 residues. The ends were cut back, 2 bases at V and 4 bases at J, with 11 bases in the middle. Germline assignment: CDR1 GTSNPN and CDR2 SVGIG (reference sequence). The CDR3 sequence is CAWSNGGAYGYTF. The CDR3 nucleotides are TGTGCCTGGAGTAACGGGGGTGCCTATGGCTACACCTTC. Combining the CDR3 with reference TRBV30 and TRBJ1-2 gives the whole variable domain SQTIHQWPATLVQPVGSPLSLECTVEGTSNPNLYWYRQAAGRGLQLLFYSVGIGQISSEVPQNLSASRPQDRQFILSSKKLLLSDSGFYLCAWSNGGAYGYTFGSGTRLTVV.

As to this clone: This sample also contains other DNA sequences that code for the same CDR3. The rearrangement uses TRBV5-6 and TRBJ2-2; D gene unclear. CDR1 and CDR2 (germline): SGHDT, YYEEEE. The CDR3 runs 14 residues. The V gene lost 0 bases and the J gene lost 2 bases, with 5 bases spanning the gap. CDR3 nucleotide sequence: TGTGCCAGCAGCTTGGTACGAAACACCGGGGAGCTGTTTTTT. This translates into CASSLVRNTGELFF.

This chain joins TRBV7-8 and TRBJ2-4; D not resolved. Trimming took 3 bases from V and 1 from J, leaving 7 bases between them. In germline, CDR1 is SGHVS, CDR2 FQNEAQ. The CDR3 sequence is 14 residues long. The CDR3 loop is CASSFSQAKNIQYF. CDR3 in DNA: TGTGCCAGCAGCTTCTCGCAGGCCAAAAACATTCAGTACTTC.

This clone was seen a few times. The chain's CDR3 is CASSLQGNSYEQYF. The CDR3 nucleotides are TGCGCCAGCAGCTTACAGGGCAATTCCTACGAGCAGTACTTC. V gene TRBV5-1 combines with J gene TRBJ2-7; weak D call: TRBD1 (6 bases). The CDR3 is 14 residues long. Trimming took 2 bases from V and 1 from J, leaving 10 bases between them. Germline V gene data show CDR1 as SGHRS and CDR2 as YFSETQ.

This clone was counted ten times or more. This chain connects TRBV6-1 to TRBJ2-7; D is uncertain. V shed 4 bases and J shed 0 bases, with 10 bases lying between them. The V gene's germline CDR1 is MNHNS and CDR2 SASEGT. This CDR3 has 14 residues. The CDR3 reads CASSGELSSYEQYF. The DNA for the CDR3 is TGTGCCAGCAGTGGTGAGTTAAGCTCCTACGAGCAGTACTTC.

J is TRBJ2-7 and V is TRBV6-1; D gene uncertain. V gave up 4 bases and J gave up 9 bases, with 10 bases separating them. Per germline, CDR1 MNHNS and CDR2 SASEGT. CDR3 size: 11 residues. The CDR3 nucleotides are TGTGCCAGCAGTGGAGAGACGGCGCAGTACTTC. Protein product: CASSGETAQYF.